The entry below describes one TCR beta chain. What it binds is not known. In each sample, at least 7 million PBMCs were isolated. This record comes from a study of blood T cells in healthy people across ages. Findings and limits, study-wide: TCR beta diversity was tightly associated with the proportion of naive T cells. What prevented conclusive comparison of naive and antigen-experienced cells was that PBMCs were unsorted.

Sample-barcoded 5' priming and a J-beta primer mix drove a second PCR of about 6 to 12 cycles. TCRdb passed the 5' RACE reads through MiXCR, listing each CDR3 protein once. This table has about 680,000 distinct CDR3 sequences, approximately 50% appearing once. The CDR3 covers 16 residues. With 4 bases clipped from V and 0 bases from J, the junction kept 3 bases outside the gene matches. Germline V CDR1 and CDR2: SGHDN, FVKESK. Sequencing input: blood. This chain uses TRBV14 with TRBJ1-1; 12 positions agree with TRBD1. This sequence originates from a woman between 55 and 75 years old in good health. The CDR3 coding sequence is TGTGCCAGCAGCCCCGGGACAGGGGGCTTGAACACTGAAGCTTTCTTT. Protein product: CASSPGTGGLNTEAFF.